The 2 T cell receptor beta chains listed next were all sequenced from one sample in a study of regulatory T cells in long-lasting Graves disease. Building of the TCR beta libraries involved iRepertoire HTBI primers and Arm-PCR of CDR3 regions. TCRdb reprocessed the multiplex PCR reads with MiXCR, giving one entry per CDR3 protein. Of 600,000 to 650,000 distinct CDR3 sequences listed, roughly 15% are singletons. Time point indicated: newly diagnosed GD, antithyroid drugs for less than 3 months. The TCR library used RNA extracted from PBMCs. This same sample was also part of a study on T cells in Graves' hyperthyroidism and ophthalmopathy.

This specimen was peripheral blood mononuclear cells (PBMCs), taken at new diagnosis, from a patient treated with antithyroid drugs. The source is a young woman with Graves disease.

This clonotype was detected a few times. The rearrangement links TRBV19 to TRBJ2-2, with D hard to call. This CDR3 comprises 13 residues. Trimming stripped 7 bases from V and 4 bases from J, with 10 bases between. The germline V gene has CDR1 LNHDA and CDR2 SQIVND (reference sequence). The CDR3 DNA follows: TGTGCCAGTAATACCAGGACCACCGGGGAGCTGTTTTTT. Encoded protein: CASNTRTTGELFF.

J is TRBJ2-1 and V is TRBV29-1, with D possibly matching TRBD2 (5 bases). The CDR3 is 14 residues long. V shed 4 bases and J shed 2 bases, with 12 bases lying between them. Germline lookup yields CDR1 SQVTM and CDR2 ANQGSEA. CDR3 DNA sequence: TGCAGCGTTGTAATTCGGGAAACCTACAATGAGCAGTTCTTC. Translating gives CSVVIRETYNEQFF.